Listed here are 32 T cell receptor beta chains from one sample, sequenced in a study of T cell clonality in common variable immunodeficiency. Here immunoSEQ multiplex PCR was the method, and the copy in TCRdb shows in-frame clones only, minus some. The data show about 47,000 clones, with none appearing a single time. The sample comprised peripheral blood mononuclear cells. The receptor set was obtained from a person aged 18 to 75 in good health.

This clone has ten or more counts. The CDR3 is cut off 3 residues early in the read; its end comes from the germline J gene. This chain links TRBV20-1 with TRBJ2-1; 12 bases agree with TRBD2. CDR3 length: 17 residues. V dropped 0 bases and J dropped 5; count of bases not matched to a gene: 8. In germline, CDR1 is DFQATT, CDR2 SNEGSKA (reference sequence). The part of the CDR3 DNA that was read is TGCAGTGCTAGAGATCTTCGGGCTAGCGGGGGGGACAATGAG. This codes for CSARDLRASGGDNE. The whole CDR3 sequence is CSARDLRASGGDNEQFF.

As for this clone: The read stops 3 residues short of the end of the CDR3; the missing end is completed from the germline J gene. The V call is TRBV7-9, the J call TRBJ2-4, with 7 bases identical to TRBD1. The length of the CDR3 is 15 residues. The V gene's germline CDR1 is SEHNR and CDR2 FQNEAQ (reference sequence). The CDR3 region is CASSWGTAANYGQYF. The CDR3 DNA, read in part, is TGTGCCAGCAGCTGGGGGACAGCGGCTAACTATGGT.

This clone was found a few times. The read finishes 3 residues shy of the CDR3 end, and the germline J gene is used to complete it. This chain joins TRBV7-6 and TRBJ2-3; the match to TRBD2 covers 8 bases. This CDR3 has 15 residues. From germline, CDR1 is SGHVS and CDR2 FNYEAQ. V trimming: 3 bases; J trimming: 5 bases; junction bases outside the gene matches: 7. The CDR3 sequence is CASSFSGGAEDTQYF. The CDR3 bases that were read are TGTGCCAGCAGCTTCTCGGGGGGGGCTGAAGATACG.

This clone was picked up many times. Sequencing ends 3 residues short of the CDR3 end; the germline J gene provides the rest. J is TRBJ1-2 and V is TRBV11-2, with 10 nucleotides matching TRBD1. V lost 0 bases, J lost 7 bases, and 5 bases stayed unmatched. The CDR3 is 15 amino acids. Germline V gene lookup returns CDR1 SGHAT and CDR2 FQNNGV. The CDR3 DNA, read in part, is TGTGCCAGCAGCTTAGAAATGGGACAGGGGTTTGGC. Its protein is CASSLEMGQGFG. The complete CDR3 sequence is CASSLEMGQGFGYTF.

Regarding this clone: The junction shows a germline mismatch at one end, possibly a read error. Read data end 3 residues before the CDR3 end; the end is taken from the germline J gene. V usage is TRBV19 and J usage is TRBJ2-7, with D possibly matching TRBD2 (5 bases). The length of the CDR3 is 15 residues. Germline-derived CDR1 and CDR2 are LNHDA and SQIVND (reference sequence). The CDR3 spells CVSCIGPGSSYEQYF. The sequenced part of the CDR3 DNA is TGTGTCAGTTGTATAGGGCCGGGGAGCTCCTACGAG. The variable domain in full, with the rest retrieved from reference TRBV19 and TRBJ2-7, is DGGITQSPKYLFRKEGQNVTLSCEQNLNHDAMYWYRQDPGQGLRLIYYSQIVNDFQKGDIAEGYSVSREKKESFPLTVTSAQKNPTAFYLCVSCIGPGSSYEQYFGPGTRLTVT.

This clone was seen ten or more times. Coverage ceases 3 residues before the CDR3 finishes, and the germline J gene fills in the end. V gene TRBV29-1 combines with J gene TRBJ2-3; no clear D. The V gene's germline CDR1 is SQVTM and CDR2 ANQGSEA. CDR3 length equals 15 residues. Trimming removed 4 bases from V and 0 bases from J, with 14 bases in between. The CDR3 loop reads CSVVSSPASTDTQYF. The sequenced part of the CDR3 DNA is TGCAGCGTTGTAAGCTCCCCTGCGAGCACAGATACG.

This clone has ten or more counts. The CDR3 end falls 3 residues outside the read, so it is completed with the germline J gene. The gene calls are TRBV5-6 and TRBJ1-5; TRBD1 matches at 7 bases. The CDR3 loop spans 13 amino acids. Germline-derived CDR1 and CDR2 are SGHDT and YYEEEE. V was clipped by 4 bases and J by 9 bases; unmatched bases: 7. The covered CDR3 bases are TGTGCCAGCAGCCGGGACAGACAAGGGCCC. As protein: CASSRDRQGP. The whole CDR3 sequence is CASSRDRQGPQHF.

This clone occurred many times. An end of the junction differs from the germline gene, which may be a read error. From the germline J gene comes the end of the CDR3, since the read stops 3 residues before it. This rearrangement joins TRBV4-2 to TRBJ1-4; D is unresolved. The germline V gene encodes CDR1 LGHNA and CDR2 YNFKEQ. This CDR3 has 14 amino acids. The sequenced part of the CDR3 DNA is TGCGCCAGCAGCCAAGATCGGACTCGATCACCA. The encoded protein is CASSQDRTRSP. The complete CDR3 reads CASSQDRTRSPLFF.

The table lists this clone with many counts. The read comes to an end 3 residues before the CDR3 does, leaving the germline J gene to fill in the end. This sequence joins TRBV10-1 and TRBJ2-3, with D unresolved. CDR1 WNHNN and CDR2 SYGVQD come from the germline V gene (reference sequence). The length of the CDR3 is 12 residues. The V end was cut by 2 bases, the J end by 6 bases, with 6 bases between. The CDR3 bases that were read are TGCGCCAGCAGTGAGATCGGGGATACG. Translation gives CASSEIGDT. From start to end, the CDR3 is CASSEIGDTQYF.

This clone has a count of ten or more. The sequence runs out 3 residues before the end of the CDR3; the remainder is reconstructed from the germline J gene. The chain is built from TRBV20-1 and TRBJ1-6, with D uncertain. V was trimmed by 6 bases and J by 9 bases, leaving 21 bases between them. The germline gives CDR1 DFQATT, CDR2 SNEGSKA (reference sequence). This CDR3 contains 15 residues. CDR3 sequence reads: CSANPLTLSSSPLHF. The CDR3 bases that were read are TGCAGTGCGAACCCCCTGACACTTTCAAGTTCACCC.

This clone was seen at least ten times. The read ends 3 residues before the CDR3 terminus; that terminus is restored from the germline J gene. The V and J genes are TRBV5-6 and TRBJ2-5; D unclear. V lost 0 bases and J lost 1, with 7 bases in between. The CDR3 has 14 amino acids. The germline gives CDR1 SGHDT, CDR2 YYEEEE. The DNA read from the CDR3 is TGTGCCAGCAGCTTGGGAAACAGCCAAGAGACC. This translates into CASSLGNSQET. The whole CDR3 reads CASSLGNSQETQYF.

This clone was seen at least ten times. Coverage ceases 3 residues before the CDR3 finishes, and the germline J gene fills in the end. This chain joins TRBV2 and TRBJ1-5; 7 bases agree with TRBD1. CDR3 length: 13 amino acids. The V segment lost 8 bases and the J segment 9 bases; nucleotides outside the gene matches: 10. Germline CDR1 is SNHLY and CDR2 is FYNNEI. CDR3 DNA (partial): TGTGCCAGCGACGAGGGGGCTCGTGGGCCC. Translated, it gives CASDEGARGP. The entire CDR3 protein is CASDEGARGPQHF.

There are many counts of this clone. The CDR3 end falls 3 residues outside the read, so it is completed with the germline J gene. V gene TRBV18 combines with J gene TRBJ1-5, with D hard to call. This CDR3 is 17 amino acids long. Germline V gene data show CDR1 as KGHSH and CDR2 as LQKENI. The V end lost 3 bases, the J end lost 1 base, and 16 bases lay between the germline ends. The CDR3 sequence: CASSPAGGILSNQPQHF. The DNA read from the CDR3 is TGTGCCAGCTCACCGGCGGGAGGGATTTTAAGCAATCAGCCC. Together with reference TRBV18 and TRBJ1-5, the CDR3 gives the full variable domain: NAGVMQNPRHLVRRRGQEARLRCSPMKGHSHVYWYRQLPEEGLKFMVYLQKENIIDESGMPKERFSAEFPKEGPSILRIQQVVRGDSAAYFCASSPAGGILSNQPQHFGDGTRLSIL.

This clone was seen many times. Sequencing ends 3 residues short of the CDR3 end; the germline J gene provides the rest. The V call is TRBV2, the J call TRBJ1-4; D uncertain. Germline lookup yields CDR1 SNHLY and CDR2 FYNNEI. This CDR3 contains 14 residues. V was shortened by 4 bases and J by 5 bases, with 11 bases between the two germline ends. CDR3 region: CASSGGGMNEKLFF. CDR3 bases read: TGTGCCAGCAGTGGTGGCGGAATGAATGAAAAA.

In this sample, this clone turned up many times. The sequenced part of the CDR3 DNA is TGTGCCAGCAGCCTAATCCAGGGGTACAATGAG. It encodes CASSLIQGYNE. The full CDR3 protein reads CASSLIQGYNEQFF. V gene TRBV14 combines with J gene TRBJ2-1, with TRBD1 as a possible D gene (6 bases). The read halts 3 residues ahead of the CDR3 end, with the missing end drawn from the germline J gene. Trimming pared 4 bases from V and 4 bases from J, leaving 11 bases between. The CDR3 sequence is 14 residues long. Germline V gene sequence: CDR1 SGHDN, CDR2 FVKESK.

This clone was observed many times. Sequencing ends 3 residues short of the CDR3 end; the germline J gene provides the rest. At the DNA level, this CDR3 is encoded by other sequences in the same sample as well. The chain is built from TRBV30 and TRBJ1-3; TRBD1 might be the D (6 bases). The V end was cut by 0 bases, the J end by 0 bases, with 12 bases between. This CDR3 comprises 16 residues. The V gene's germline CDR1 is GTSNPN and CDR2 SVGIG (reference sequence). Here the CDR3 reads CAWSVRGSSSGNTIYF. The sequenced part of the CDR3 DNA is TGTGCCTGGAGTGTTAGGGGGTCCTCCTCTGGAAACACC.

This clone was observed many times. The read stops 3 residues short of the end of the CDR3; the missing end is completed from the germline J gene. The chain has TRBV6-2 or TRBV6-3 and TRBJ1-5; D uncertain. Germline V gene data show CDR1 as MNHEY and CDR2 as SVGEGT. Trimming shortened V by 2 bases and J by 4 bases, and 6 bases separated the two germline ends. The CDR3 consists of 13 residues. The chain's CDR3 is CASSYGQNQPQHF. CDR3 DNA, as far as it was read: TGTGCCAGCAGTTACGGGCAAAATCAGCCC.

In the case of this clone: The junction departs from germline at one end; a sequencing error may be responsible. The CDR3 goes on 3 residues after the read ends, and that part is filled in from the germline J gene. At the DNA level, this CDR3 is encoded by other sequences in the same sample as well. This chain connects TRBV2 to TRBJ1-4; D is perhaps TRBD1 (6 bases). Per germline, CDR1 SNHLY and CDR2 FYNNEI. The CDR3 has 15 residues. The CDR3 region is CASSTQGATNEKLFF. The DNA read from the CDR3 is TGCGCCAGCAGTACACAGGGTGCAACTAATGAAAAA.

As for this clone: The DNA ends 3 residues before the CDR3 does, and the rest of the CDR3 is filled in from the germline J gene. The J gene is TRBJ2-2, the V gene TRBV6-2 or TRBV6-3; 8 positions agree with TRBD2. The CDR3 length is 12 residues. Looked up from germline, CDR1 is MNHEY and CDR2 is SVGEGT. The DNA read from the CDR3 is TGTGCCAGCAGTCCCGGGGGGGTCGGG. Translating gives CASSPGGVG. The entire CDR3 protein is CASSPGGVGLFF.

This clone was counted many times. The read comes to an end 3 residues before the CDR3 does, leaving the germline J gene to fill in the end. The chain links TRBV5-3 to TRBJ1-5; D gene unclear. TRBV5-3 is an ORF, and what it does is uncertain. The V gene lost 3 bases and the J gene lost 5 bases, with 6 bases spanning the gap. This CDR3 has 12 amino acids. The CDR3 sequence: CARSSRDQPQHF. The DNA read from the CDR3 is TGTGCCAGAAGCTCTCGGGATCAGCCC.

In this sample, this clone turned up many times. The CDR3 end falls 3 residues outside the read, so it is completed with the germline J gene. J is TRBJ2-6 and V is TRBV19; D uncertain. Trimming cost V 6 bases and J 0 bases, with 3 bases left between them. Germline V lookup: CDR1 LNHDA, CDR2 SQIVND (reference sequence). CDR3 size: 13 residues. The sequenced CDR3 bases are TGTGCCAGTAGACTCTCTGGGGCCAACGTC. Translating gives CASRLSGANV. The entire CDR3 protein is CASRLSGANVLTF.

This clone was observed many times. The read halts 3 residues ahead of the CDR3 end, with the missing end drawn from the germline J gene. The chain employs TRBV9 and TRBJ1-2; 7 positions agree with TRBD1. V shed 0 bases, J shed 6 bases, and the junction held 2 bases outside the gene matches. CDR3 size: 13 residues. The germline V gene encodes CDR1 SGDLS and CDR2 YYNGEE. The CDR3 sequence is CASSVGQGHGYTF. The covered CDR3 bases are TGTGCCAGCAGCGTAGGACAGGGCCATGGC. The full variable domain, completed using reference TRBV9 and TRBJ1-2, is DSGVTQTPKHLITATGQRVTLRCSPRSGDLSVYWYQQSLDQGLQFLIQYYNGEERAKGNILERFSAQQFPDLHSELNLSSLELGDSALYFCASSVGQGHGYTFGSGTRLTVV.

This clone was counted a few times. The observed sequence ends 3 residues before the CDR3 terminus, with the missing tail filled in from the germline J gene. The genes are TRBV5-1 and TRBJ1-2, with a possible D match to TRBD1 (6 bases). In germline, CDR1 is SGHRS, CDR2 YFSETQ. The CDR3 length is 14 residues. CDR3 residues: CASSPRTVSYDYTF. Partial CDR3 DNA: TGCGCCAGCAGCCCAAGGACAGTTTCCTACGAC.

In this sample, this clone turned up many times. The CDR3 end is not reached by the read, which stops 3 residues before it; the germline J gene fills it in. J is TRBJ1-5 and V is TRBV27; 9 bases agree with TRBD1. The germline V gene encodes CDR1 MNHEY and CDR2 SMNVEV (reference sequence). This CDR3 has 18 residues. Trimming cost V 5 bases and J 4 bases; bases outside gene matches: 15. The CDR3 bases that were read are TGTGCCAGCAGTCCCACAGGGGGCGCGCTGTTAGTAAATCAGCCC. Translated, it gives CASSPTGGALLVNQP. The CDR3 in full is CASSPTGGALLVNQPQHF.

The sample holds many counts of this clone. From the germline J gene comes the end of the CDR3, since the read stops 3 residues before it. V usage is TRBV2 and J usage is TRBJ2-2, with a tentative D call TRBD1 (5 bases). CDR1 is SNHLY, CDR2 FYNNEI, per germline. The CDR3 sequence is 13 residues long. Between the trimmed V and J ends, which lost 4 bases and 4 bases, there was a span of 7 bases. CDR3: CASSGTLTGELFF. Partial CDR3 DNA: TGTGCCAGCAGTGGGACACTCACCGGGGAG.

This clone was recorded many times. Sequencing ends 3 residues short of the CDR3 end; the germline J gene provides the rest. This rearrangement joins TRBV5-1 to TRBJ2-5, with D unclear. From germline, CDR1 is SGHRS and CDR2 YFSETQ. This CDR3 has 12 residues. V was cut by 7 bases and J by 2 bases, with 9 bases left in between. CDR3 protein: CASGREQETQYF. The CDR3 bases that were read are TGCGCCAGCGGTAGAGAGCAAGAGACC. The complete variable domain, with remaining parts taken from reference TRBV5-1 and TRBJ2-5, reads KAGVTQTPRYLIKTRGQQVTLSCSPISGHRSVSWYQQTPGQGLQFLFEYFSETQRNKGNFPGRFSGRQFSNSRSEMNVSTLELGDSALYLCASGREQETQYFGPGTRLLVL.

About this clone itself: A much more abundant neighbour one base away suggests this may be a read error. The read comes to an end 3 residues before the CDR3 does, leaving the germline J gene to fill in the end. The rearrangement uses TRBV7-6 and TRBJ2-3, with TRBD1 matching 8 bases. CDR3 length: 15 residues. CDR1 is SGHVS and CDR2 is FNYEAQ in the germline V gene. CDR3 DNA (partial): TGTGTCAGCAGCTTTATGACAGGGGACACAGATACG. Its protein is CVSSFMTGDTDT. The full CDR3 sequence reads CVSSFMTGDTDTQYF. Based on the CDR3 plus reference TRBV7-6 and TRBJ2-3, the full variable domain is GAGVSQSPRYKVTKRGQDVALRCDPISGHVSLYWYRQALGQGPEFLTYFNYEAQQDKSGLPNDRFSAERPEGSISTLTIQRTEQRDSAMYRCVSSFMTGDTDTQYFGPGTRLTVL.

This clone was seen many times. The read gets to within 3 residues of the CDR3 end, and the germline J gene fills in the rest. V usage is TRBV28 and J usage is TRBJ2-7; 9 nucleotides match TRBD1. The CDR3 consists of 16 residues. Germline values: CDR1 MDHEN, CDR2 SYDVKM. The junction had 10 bases not matched to a gene; V was cut back by 4 bases and J by 3 bases. This CDR3 reads CASSSVGTGSFYEQYF. The CDR3 DNA, read in part, is TGTGCCAGCAGTTCCGTGGGGACAGGGTCCTTCTACGAG.

The sample holds many counts of this clone. Read data end 3 residues before the CDR3 end; the end is taken from the germline J gene. The rearrangement uses TRBV18 and TRBJ2-1; 7 nucleotides line up with TRBD2. V dropped 0 bases and J dropped 7; count of bases not matched to a gene: 3. Germline V gene sequence: CDR1 KGHSH, CDR2 LQKENI. This CDR3 region has 14 residues. CDR3 amino acids: CASSPPGGVNEQFF. CDR3 bases read: TGTGCCAGCTCACCACCGGGGGGGGTGAATGAG.

In its sample, this clone was seen many times. A much bigger clone sits one base away, suggesting this may be a read error. The CDR3 extends 3 residues past the end of the read, so its final part is completed from the germline J gene. The gene calls are TRBV30 and TRBJ2-2; D possibly corresponds to TRBD1 (6 bases). The CDR3 is 18 amino acids. Germline assignment: CDR1 GTSNPN and CDR2 SVGIG (reference sequence). CDR3 protein: CAWRGGQGPFSGANVLFF. The part of the CDR3 DNA that was read is TGTGCCTGGAGGGGTGGGCAGGGGCCCTTCTCTGGGGCCAACGTG.

This clone showed up many times. Coverage ceases 3 residues before the CDR3 finishes, and the germline J gene fills in the end. This chain connects TRBV2 to TRBJ1-6, with unresolved D. The V end lost 0 bases, the J end lost 7 bases, and 16 bases lay between the germline ends. From germline, CDR1 is SNHLY and CDR2 FYNNEI. The CDR3 is made up of 17 amino acids. The CDR3 DNA, read in part, is TGTGCCAGCAGTGAAGCTAGTGGACTACGAGGGAATTCACCC. Amino acid sequence: CASSEASGLRGNSP. The CDR3 reads in full as CASSEASGLRGNSPLHF.

In its sample, this clone was seen many times. Read sequence stops 3 residues before the CDR3 end, and the germline J gene provides the missing end. The chain employs TRBV6-1 and TRBJ2-5; D not resolved. This CDR3 spans 14 amino acids. Germline V gene data show CDR1 as MNHNS and CDR2 as SASEGT. V gave up 3 bases and J gave up 5 bases, with 13 bases separating them. CDR3 amino acids: CASSEGPKRETQYF. The part of the CDR3 DNA that was read is TGTGCCAGCAGTGAGGGCCCCAAAAGGGAGACC.